One sample yielded the 20 T cell receptor beta chains listed below, sequenced in a study of blood T cell repertoires in COVID-19. Sequencing was performed with immunoSEQ multiplex PCR; in TCRdb, only in-frame clones are kept and a portion is missing. The profile covers 150,000 or so clones, with 80% to 90% appearing a single time and 15% to 20% taken by the ten largest. Input material: peripheral blood. The receptors shown here come from a woman over 75 with acute or convalescent COVID-19.

This chain joins TRBV19 and TRBJ2-7, with a weak D call TRBD2 (6 bases). V was cut by 5 bases and J by 5 bases, with 22 bases left in between. CDR1 and CDR2 from the germline V gene are LNHDA and SQIVND (reference sequence). The CDR3 sequence is 16 residues long. CDR3 sequence reads: CASSSPPGRDLDEQYF. In DNA form, the CDR3 reads TGTGCCAGTAGTTCCCCGCCGGGGCGGGATTTGGACGAGCAGTACTTC.

V gene TRBV6-1 combines with J gene TRBJ1-3, with no clear D. The CDR3 extends over 14 amino acids. Trimming took off 3 bases at V and 2 bases at J, with 8 bases between the two ends. From germline, CDR1 is MNHNS and CDR2 SASEGT. The CDR3 reads CASSEPGTGNTIYF. The CDR3 DNA reads TGTGCCAGCAGTGAGCCGGGAACTGGAAACACCATATATTTT.

V and J are TRBV6-2 or TRBV6-3 and TRBJ1-4; D remains unclear. The CDR3 extends over 14 amino acids. V lost 2 bases and J lost 10, with 14 bases in between. Germline CDR1 is MNHEY and CDR2 is SVGEGT. This chain's CDR3 is CASSYTGAVGKLFF. Here the CDR3 DNA reads TGTGCCAGCAGTTACACCGGCGCGGTCGGAAAACTGTTTTTT.

The V gene is TRBV29-1, the J gene TRBJ1-2, with a tentative D call TRBD1 (6 bases). The germline V gene encodes CDR1 SQVTM and CDR2 ANQGSEA. The CDR3 length is 13 residues. The V gene lost 3 bases and the J gene lost 6 bases, with 14 bases spanning the gap. DNA of the CDR3: TGCAGCGTTGATCACTGGGGGGGCAATGGCTACACCTTC. This sequence encodes CSVDHWGGNGYTF. The entire variable domain, with the rest obtained from reference TRBV29-1 and TRBJ1-2, is as follows: SAVISQKPSRDICQRGTSLTIQCQVDSQVTMMFWYRQQPGQSLTLIATANQGSEATYESGFVIDKFPISRPNLTFSTLTVSNMSPEDSSIYLCSVDHWGGNGYTFGSGTRLTVV.

This chain uses TRBV5-4 with TRBJ2-3; D perhaps matches TRBD1 (6 bases). Trimming shortened V by 5 bases and J by 1 base, and 11 bases separated the two germline ends. CDR3 length: 14 amino acids. Per germline, CDR1 SGHNT and CDR2 YYREEE (reference sequence). The CDR3 coding sequence is TGTGCCAGCAGTCGGTCAGGGGGCACAGATACGCAGTATTTT. Amino acid sequence: CASSRSGGTDTQYF.

The chain combines TRBV7-9 with TRBJ2-7; D unresolved. The germline V gene encodes CDR1 SEHNR and CDR2 FQNEAQ (reference sequence). Trimming took off 6 bases at V and 4 bases at J, with 16 bases between the two ends. The CDR3 is 14 amino acids. Written as DNA, the CDR3 is TGTGCCAGCAGTCCTTTACAGCTTTCTTACGAGCAGTACTTC. This codes for CASSPLQLSYEQYF.

This rearrangement joins TRBV7-9 to TRBJ2-1; 9 nucleotides line up with TRBD1. CDR1 and CDR2 from the germline V gene are SEHNR and FQNEAQ (reference sequence). J gave up 13 bases and V 0 bases, and 13 bases lay outside the gene matches. CDR3 length: 16 amino acids. The CDR3 here is CASSLAGGTGFGRQFF. The DNA for the CDR3 is TGTGCCAGCAGCTTAGCGGGCGGGACAGGGTTTGGCCGACAGTTCTTC.

The V and J genes are TRBV4-1 and TRBJ2-2; 7 bases align to TRBD2. Germline CDR1 MGHRA, CDR2 YSYEKL. This CDR3 has 14 amino acids. With V trimmed by 1 base and J by 6 bases, 2 bases remained unmatched. CDR3 protein: CASSQGEGAGELFF. The CDR3 DNA reads TGCGCCAGCAGCCAAGGGGAGGGTGCCGGGGAGCTGTTTTTT.

The chain recombines TRBV29-1 with TRBJ1-1, with D possibly matching TRBD1 (6 bases). The CDR3 totals 15 residues. Trimming removed 3 bases from V and 1 base from J, with 15 bases in between. Germline assignment: CDR1 SQVTM and CDR2 ANQGSEA. The CDR3 DNA follows: TGCAGCGTTGACCTGACAGGAGAGGCGAACACTGAAGCTTTCTTT. The encoded protein is CSVDLTGEANTEAFF.

The chain is built from TRBV4-3 and TRBJ1-1; maybe TRBD1 (6 bases). V was pared by 1 base and J by 9 bases, with 9 bases between. CDR3 length equals 12 residues. CDR1 LGHNA and CDR2 YSLEER come from the germline V gene. DNA of the CDR3: TGCGCCAGCAGCCAAGCCACAGGGAAAGCTTTCTTT. Translating gives CASSQATGKAFF.

The chain has TRBV7-9 and TRBJ2-2; 8 nucleotides match TRBD2. CDR3 size: 16 residues. Germline-derived CDR1 and CDR2 are SEHNR and FQNEAQ (reference sequence). The V and J ends lost 5 bases and 2 bases, in that order; junction bases with no gene match: 7. As DNA, the CDR3 is TGTGCCAGCAGCCCGGGTAGCGGGGCCAACACCGGGGAGCTGTTTTTT. Translating it yields CASSPGSGANTGELFF.

The chain combines TRBV7-2 with TRBJ1-1; 9 bases match TRBD1. Losses at the gene ends were 8 bases for V and 1 base for J; bases not matched to a gene: 8. This CDR3 contains 15 residues. Germline CDR1 reads SGHTA; CDR2 reads FQGNSA. CDR3 coding DNA: TGTGCCAGCGAACGGGACAGGGTGGCGAACACTGAAGCTTTCTTT. It yields the protein CASERDRVANTEAFF.

The V and J genes are TRBV5-1 and TRBJ2-2, with no clear D. Germline-derived CDR1 and CDR2 are SGHRS and YFSETQ. CDR3 size: 15 residues. Trimming took 2 bases from V and 5 from J, leaving 13 bases between them. CDR3 nucleotide sequence: TGCGCCAGCAGCTTAATAGAGTACGAAACCGGGGAGCTGTTTTTT. This sequence encodes CASSLIEYETGELFF. The complete variable domain, with remaining parts taken from reference TRBV5-1 and TRBJ2-2, reads KAGVTQTPRYLIKTRGQQVTLSCSPISGHRSVSWYQQTPGQGLQFLFEYFSETQRNKGNFPGRFSGRQFSNSRSEMNVSTLELGDSALYLCASSLIEYETGELFFGEGSRLTVL.

This clone was seen a single time. The chain employs TRBV4-3 and TRBJ1-3; tentative D call: TRBD1 (6 bases). The V end lost 1 base, the J end lost 3 bases, and 19 bases lay between the germline ends. From germline, CDR1 is LGHNA and CDR2 YSLEER. The CDR3 length is 18 residues. The CDR3 here is CASSQVPAGGAYGNTIYF. CDR3 bases: TGCGCCAGCAGCCAAGTCCCCGCGGGGGGCGCGTATGGAAACACCATATATTTT.

The chain employs TRBV5-1 and TRBJ2-5; 14 nucleotides line up with TRBD2. CDR3 size: 20 residues. Trimming at V came to 4 bases and at J to 4 bases, leaving 18 bases not matched to a gene. Germline loops: CDR1 SGHRS, CDR2 YFSETQ. In DNA form, the CDR3 reads TGCGCCAGCAGCCTCCTCGGGACTAGCGGGAGTGGTTTAGTCGGAGAGACCCAGTACTTC. Its translation: CASSLLGTSGSGLVGETQYF.

The V gene is TRBV29-1, the J gene TRBJ2-7, with TRBD1 identical over 9 bases. CDR3 length: 15 residues. V lost 7 bases, J lost 2 bases, and 12 bases stayed unmatched. CDR1 SQVTM and CDR2 ANQGSEA come from the germline V gene. The CDR3 coding sequence is TGCAGCGCCGGGACAGGGAGGGGTCGGCCCTACGAGCAGTACTTC. It codes for CSAGTGRGRPYEQYF.

The V and J genes are TRBV5-4 and TRBJ2-5; TRBD1 is a possible D gene (6 bases). V lost 4 bases and J lost 5, with 15 bases in between. The length of the CDR3 is 14 residues. Germline lookup yields CDR1 SGHNT and CDR2 YYREEE (reference sequence). The CDR3, as DNA: TGTGCCAGCAGCCCCCCGCAGGGGACCGAGACCCAGTACTTC. Amino acids: CASSPPQGTETQYF. The full variable domain, in which reference TRBV5-4 and TRBJ2-5 provide the parts outside the CDR3, is ETGVTQSPTHLIKTRGQQVTLRCSSQSGHNTVSWYQQALGQGPQFIFQYYREEENGRGNFPPRFSGLQFPNYSSELNVNALELDDSALYLCASSPPQGTETQYFGPGTRLLVL.

The CDR3: CASTGTGSNEKLFF. In DNA form, the CDR3 reads TGTGCCAGCACTGGGACAGGGTCGAATGAAAAACTGTTTTTT. The genes are TRBV4-2 and TRBJ1-4; 9 bases are a match to TRBD1. Germline trimming cut 7 bases from V and 5 bases from J; bases unmatched to any gene: 5. This CDR3 region has 14 residues. CDR1 and CDR2 (germline): LGHNA, YNFKEQ.

In DNA, the CDR3 is TGTGCCAGCAGCCAAGTCAGAATGAACACTGAAGCTTTCTTT. Its translation: CASSQVRMNTEAFF. J is TRBJ1-1 and V is TRBV4-2; D remains ambiguous. From germline, CDR1 is LGHNA and CDR2 YNFKEQ. Trimming took 1 base from V and 0 from J, leaving 6 bases between them. This CDR3 is built from 14 residues.

The V gene is TRBV6-1, the J gene TRBJ2-7; 7 bases are shared with TRBD2. Germline V gene data show CDR1 as MNHNS and CDR2 as SASEGT. The CDR3 has 13 residues. V dropped 6 bases and J dropped 0; count of bases not matched to a gene: 2. The CDR3 sequence: CASRSGGSYEQYF. The CDR3 bases are TGTGCCAGCAGGTCGGGGGGCTCCTACGAGCAGTACTTC.